This T cell receptor (beta chain) was retrieved from a study of shared clonotypes between healthy human individuals. Study context: A couple of female and three male donors aged 18 to 49 were enrolled. Study outcomes and limitations: Relative to memory subsets, naive subsets generally showed larger estimated richness.

Comments on this clone: The antigen is unknown.

Replicate PCRs run on sorted subsets employed approximately 200 ng DNA, 25,000 to 35,000 T cell genomes. Authors' processing steps: Owing to the provision of junction-only sequences devoid of quality scores by immunoSEQ, filtering differed. Some clones are missing from TCRdb's copy, which holds only in-frame ones; the method was immunoSEQ multiplex PCR. Clonal size and the V and J genes are those of that table, whereas D and trimming came from the DNA. The sample shows roughly 2.2 million clones, roughly 90% of them seen only once. V gave up 8 bases and J gave up 5 bases, with 10 bases separating them. Looked up from germline, CDR1 is MDHEN and CDR2 is SYDVKM. The CDR3 consists of 11 residues.

Sequenced input: naive CD4+ T cells from PBMCs. The subset denotes: CD45RA+ positively selected. The chain is built from TRBV28 and TRBJ2-7; D is ambiguous. The origin of this receptor is a man younger than 35 in good health. Some clones in this sample may be carry-over from other donors' samples. The DNA for the CDR3 is TGTGCCAGCGGCAATAAAAACGAGCAGTACTTC. Amino acid sequence: CASGNKNEQYF.